The 28 T cell receptor beta chains given below trace back to one sample, sequenced in a study of shared clonotypes between healthy human individuals. The repertoire was sequenced with immunoSEQ multiplex PCR; TCRdb's copy has only in-frame clones and lacks some. Of about 2.4 million clones listed, under 95% are singletons. Sample: naive CD4+ T cells from PBMCs. Subset here: CD45RA+ positively selected. The receptors originated from a man younger than 30 in good health. Some clones in this sample may be carry-over from other donors' samples.

As concerns this clone: This CDR3 is also generated by other DNA sequences in the sample. V usage is TRBV11-2 and J usage is TRBJ1-1; 8 bases agree with TRBD1. Germline-derived CDR1 and CDR2 are SGHAT and FQNNGV. J lost 4 bases, V lost 5 bases, and 6 bases had no gene match. The length of the CDR3 is 14 residues. The CDR3 sequence is CASSPGTGGTEAFF. CDR3 in DNA: TGTGCCAGCAGCCCCGGGACAGGTGGCACTGAAGCTTTCTTT.

V is TRBV7-8 and J is TRBJ2-3; 11 bases fit TRBD2. With 5 bases clipped from V and 0 bases from J, the junction kept 4 bases outside the gene matches. The CDR3 covers 16 residues. The V gene's germline CDR1 is SGHVS and CDR2 FQNEAQ. The CDR3 bases are TGTGCCAGCAGCATCGGACTAGCGGGTAGCACAGATACGCAGTATTTT. It yields the protein CASSIGLAGSTDTQYF. Full variable domain (remainder filled in from reference TRBV7-8 and TRBJ2-3): GAGVSQSPRYKVAKRGQDVALRCDPISGHVSLFWYQQALGQGPEFLTYFQNEAQLDKSGLPSDRFFAERPEGSVSTLKIQRTQQEDSAVYLCASSIGLAGSTDTQYFGPGTRLTVL.

On this clone: This sample also contains other DNA sequences that code for the same CDR3. V is TRBV6-5 and J is TRBJ2-2; 9 positions agree with TRBD1. The CDR3 runs to 14 residues. Germline lookup yields CDR1 MNHEY and CDR2 SVGAGI. The junction had 4 bases not matched to a gene; V was cut back by 6 bases and J by 5 bases. The CDR3 spells CASREQGATGELFF. CDR3 sequence (DNA): TGTGCCAGCAGAGAACAGGGGGCAACCGGGGAGCTGTTTTTT.

The rearrangement links TRBV7-9 to TRBJ2-1; TRBD2 is a possible D gene (6 bases). Germline V lookup: CDR1 SEHNR, CDR2 FQNEAQ (reference sequence). Trimming left V 1 base short and J 12 bases short, with 10 bases between. This CDR3 spans 12 amino acids. This CDR3 reads CASSLDAGRQFF. The CDR3 coding sequence is TGTGCCAGCAGCTTAGACGCGGGAAGGCAGTTCTTC.

The chain has TRBV28 and TRBJ1-4; D is perhaps TRBD1 (6 bases). There are 15 residues in the CDR3. V was cut by 3 bases and J by 3 bases, with 11 bases left in between. The germline CDR1 and CDR2 sequences are MDHEN and SYDVKM. CDR3 sequence: CASSFTGMANEKLFF. DNA for the CDR3: TGTGCCAGCAGTTTTACAGGGATGGCTAATGAAAAACTGTTTTTT.

The V gene is TRBV6-6, the J gene TRBJ2-7; a possible D gene is TRBD1 (6 bases). From germline, CDR1 is MNHNY and CDR2 SVGAGI (reference sequence). The CDR3 has 16 residues. V lost 6 bases and J lost 4, with 22 bases in between. The CDR3 sequence: CASSSRSAFRGYEQYF. CDR3 coding DNA: TGTGCCAGCAGCTCGCGATCAGCCTTCAGGGGATACGAGCAGTACTTC.

This rearrangement joins TRBV9 to TRBJ2-1, with D tentatively TRBD2 (5 bases). The CDR3 covers 14 residues. The germline CDR1 and CDR2 sequences are SGDLS and YYNGEE. V was trimmed by 0 bases and J by 12 bases, leaving 16 bases between them. CDR3 bases: TGTGCCAGCAGCGTAGATATCCAGTTAGGAGGGCAGTTCTTC. It codes for CASSVDIQLGGQFF. Full variable domain (remainder filled in from reference TRBV9 and TRBJ2-1): DSGVTQTPKHLITATGQRVTLRCSPRSGDLSVYWYQQSLDQGLQFLIQYYNGEERAKGNILERFSAQQFPDLHSELNLSSLELGDSALYFCASSVDIQLGGQFFGPGTRLTVL.

This chain uses TRBV7-9 with TRBJ2-5; 11 bases align to TRBD1. Near its end, the DNA agrees better with TRBJ2-7, so the J call may be wrong. The CDR3 sequence is 15 residues long. Germline CDR1 SEHNR, CDR2 FQNEAQ (reference sequence). DNA of the CDR3: TGTGCCAGCAGCAGATCCGGGACAGGGGGGGCCGAGCAGTACTTC. Translation gives CASSRSGTGGAEQYF.

The chain uses TRBV6-5 and TRBJ2-7; 10 bases map to TRBD2. V lost 5 bases and J lost 6; bases outside the gene matches: 10. The CDR3 length is 15 residues. Germline CDR1 MNHEY, CDR2 SVGAGI. The CDR3 loop is CASSTSGRAGPEQYF. The CDR3 coding sequence is TGTGCCAGCAGTACGAGCGGGAGGGCCGGTCCCGAGCAGTACTTC.

This clone has only one observation. The rearrangement uses TRBV6-6 and TRBJ2-1; D uncertain. CDR1 and CDR2 from the germline V gene are MNHNY and SVGAGI (reference sequence). This CDR3 is built from 15 residues. V lost 4 bases and J lost 6, with 16 bases in between. The CDR3 loop reads CASSSAATRFNEQFF. The CDR3 coding sequence is TGTGCCAGCAGTTCCGCGGCTACGAGATTCAATGAGCAGTTCTTC.

The V call is TRBV6-5, the J call TRBJ2-7; D is perhaps TRBD1 (5 bases). This CDR3 comprises 14 residues. Germline values: CDR1 MNHEY, CDR2 SVGAGI. V was cut by 5 bases and J by 5 bases, with 16 bases left in between. CDR3: CASSLRSRDDEQYF. The CDR3 region has the DNA TGTGCCAGCAGTCTACGGTCCAGGGATGACGAGCAGTACTTC.

The chain couples TRBV25-1 to TRBJ1-4; D may be TRBD1 (6 bases). The CDR3 runs to 15 residues. V was clipped by 11 bases and J by 3 bases, with 19 bases between them. The germline gives CDR1 MGHDK, CDR2 SYGVNS. Here the CDR3 reads CASQGTGHSNEKLFF. In nucleotides, the CDR3 is TGTGCCTCCCAGGGGACCGGACACTCTAATGAAAAACTGTTTTTT.

V usage is TRBV4-1 and J usage is TRBJ2-1, with a tentative D call TRBD2 (6 bases). CDR3 size: 15 residues. V lost 4 bases, J lost 1 base, and 11 bases lay in between. The germline V gene encodes CDR1 MGHRA and CDR2 YSYEKL. This chain's CDR3 is CASSRLGSSYNEQFF. For the CDR3, the DNA is TGCGCCAGCAGCCGACTAGGGTCGTCCTACAATGAGCAGTTCTTC.

The table lists this clone with a count of one. The chain uses TRBV4-1 and TRBJ2-3, with 8 bases that match TRBD1. After removal of 4 bases from V and 6 bases from J, the junction contained 12 bases not matched to a gene. The CDR3 is made up of 16 amino acids. Germline V gene sequence: CDR1 MGHRA, CDR2 YSYEKL. As DNA, the CDR3 is TGCGCCAGCAGCCCCAGGACAGGGCCCGGGATTGATACGCAGTATTTT. It encodes CASSPRTGPGIDTQYF.

The chain joins TRBV5-1 to TRBJ2-5; TRBD1 matches 10 bases. This CDR3 has 19 residues. V lost 4 bases to trimming and J lost 2 bases; unmatched junction nucleotides: 17. Germline CDR1 is SGHRS and CDR2 is YFSETQ. In DNA, the CDR3 is TGCGCCAGCAGCCCAATGTTGACAGGGGGCTTTGTGGGACAAGAGACCCAGTACTTC. This translates into CASSPMLTGGFVGQETQYF.

This clone was seen once. The J gene is TRBJ2-1, the V gene TRBV19, with TRBD1 identical over 10 bases. Per germline, CDR1 LNHDA and CDR2 SQIVND (reference sequence). V trimming: 6 bases; J trimming: 4 bases; junction bases outside the gene matches: 6. The CDR3 runs to 15 residues. CDR3 coding DNA: TGTGCCAGTAGCCTCGGACAGGGGGTATACAATGAGCAGTTCTTC. Its protein product is CASSLGQGVYNEQFF.

A remark on this clone: The same CDR3 can be traced to other DNA sequences in this sample. The rearrangement uses TRBV7-9 and TRBJ1-2, with a tentative D call TRBD1 (5 bases). Between the trimmed V and J ends, which lost 1 base and 3 bases, there was a span of 9 bases. Germline values: CDR1 SEHNR, CDR2 FQNEAQ (reference sequence). The CDR3 covers 14 residues. The CDR3 spells CASSLGGEYYGYTF. CDR3 coding DNA: TGTGCCAGCAGCTTAGGGGGCGAATACTATGGCTACACCTTC. The full variable domain, its missing parts supplied by reference TRBV7-9 and TRBJ1-2, is DTGVSQNPRHKITKRGQNVTFRCDPISEHNRLYWYRQTLGQGPEFLTYFQNEAQLEKSRLLSDRFSAERPKGSFSTLEIQRTEQGDSAMYLCASSLGGEYYGYTFGSGTRLTVV.

This chain joins TRBV10-1 and TRBJ2-2; 10 nucleotides line up with TRBD2. V trimming: 2 bases; J trimming: 1 base; junction bases outside the gene matches: 7. The germline CDR1 and CDR2 sequences are WNHNN and SYGVQD (reference sequence). CDR3 length equals 18 residues. The CDR3 nucleotides read TGCGCCAGCAGTGAGCTCCCTAGCGGGAGTTTGAACACCGGGGAGCTGTTTTTT. Translation: CASSELPSGSLNTGELFF.

V is TRBV28 and J is TRBJ1-5; 10 nucleotides agree with TRBD1. The V segment lost 6 bases and the J segment 12 bases; nucleotides outside the gene matches: 11. The V gene's germline CDR1 is MDHEN and CDR2 SYDVKM. The CDR3 loop spans 14 amino acids. CDR3 DNA: TGTGCCAGCAGCTCTCCCCCGACAGGGGGCAACCAGCATTTT. Translated, it gives CASSSPPTGGNQHF.

The V and J genes are TRBV2 and TRBJ2-2, with 15 bases matching TRBD2. Germline V gene data show CDR1 as SNHLY and CDR2 as FYNNEI. CDR3 size: 16 residues. Trimming at V came to 6 bases and at J to 7 bases, leaving 6 bases not matched to a gene. The CDR3 here is CASSRTSGRASGELFF. CDR3 in DNA: TGTGCCAGCAGCCGGACTAGCGGGAGGGCCAGCGGGGAGCTGTTTTTT.

The chain employs TRBV5-1 and TRBJ1-4; unclear D gene. Germline V lookup: CDR1 SGHRS, CDR2 YFSETQ. Trimming stripped 0 bases from V and 0 bases from J, with 12 bases between. This CDR3 contains 17 residues. CDR3 sequence: CASSLADQSPTNEKLFF. CDR3 in DNA: TGCGCCAGCAGCTTGGCCGATCAGTCTCCAACTAATGAAAAACTGTTTTTT.

The chain has TRBV27 and TRBJ2-1, with 9 bases that match TRBD2. After removal of 4 bases from V and 4 bases from J, the junction contained 8 bases not matched to a gene. The germline V gene has CDR1 MNHEY and CDR2 SMNVEV (reference sequence). CDR3 length equals 16 residues. The CDR3 DNA sequence: TGTGCCAGCAGTTCGCCAGCTAGCGGGGTATACAATGAGCAGTTCTTC. Its protein product is CASSSPASGVYNEQFF.

This chain connects TRBV12-5 to TRBJ1-1, with D possibly being TRBD1 (6 bases). The germline CDR1 and CDR2 sequences are LGHNT and FRNRAP. The germline V and J ends were trimmed by 8 bases and 6 bases, with 13 bases remaining between them. The CDR3 consists of 12 residues. CDR3 bases: TGTGCTAGTAGTACTCAGGGGCCTGAAGCTTTCTTT. It translates to CASSTQGPEAFF. The complete variable domain, with remaining parts taken from reference TRBV12-5 and TRBJ1-1, reads DARVTQTPRHKVTEMGQEVTMRCQPILGHNTVFWYRQTMMQGLELLAYFRNRAPLDDSGMPKDRFSAEMPDATLATLKIQPSEPRDSAVYFCASSTQGPEAFFGQGTRLTVV.

CDR3 in DNA: TGTGCCTGGAGTGTACGGGGGGGCCACACCGGGGAGCTGTTTTTT. This translates into CAWSVRGGHTGELFF. The V gene is TRBV30, the J gene TRBJ2-2; TRBD2 matches at 8 bases. The germline CDR1 and CDR2 sequences are GTSNPN and SVGIG (reference sequence). This CDR3 comprises 15 residues. The trim removed 0 bases at V and 3 bases at J, leaving 3 bases unmatched.

The chain employs TRBV7-8 and TRBJ1-5; the D gene is possibly TRBD1 (5 bases). V gave up 3 bases and J gave up 3 bases, with 9 bases separating them. Per the germline V gene, CDR1 is SGHVS and CDR2 is FQNEAQ. This CDR3 spans 14 amino acids. In DNA, the CDR3 is TGTGCCAGCAGCTTGGGGCAGCCCAATCAGCCCCAGCATTTT. Amino acid sequence: CASSLGQPNQPQHF. Together with reference TRBV7-8 and TRBJ1-5, the CDR3 gives the full variable domain: GAGVSQSPRYKVAKRGQDVALRCDPISGHVSLFWYQQALGQGPEFLTYFQNEAQLDKSGLPSDRFFAERPEGSVSTLKIQRTQQEDSAVYLCASSLGQPNQPQHFGDGTRLSIL.

The chain joins TRBV9 to TRBJ1-4; TRBD1 matches at 7 bases. The trim removed 6 bases at V and 3 bases at J, leaving 14 bases unmatched. CDR1 and CDR2 from the germline V gene are SGDLS and YYNGEE. This CDR3 region has 17 residues. The CDR3 region is CASNWTGLGAPNEKLFF. CDR3 DNA sequence: TGTGCCAGCAATTGGACAGGTCTAGGAGCCCCTAATGAAAAACTGTTTTTT.

The rearrangement uses TRBV20-1 and TRBJ1-4; D is perhaps TRBD1 (5 bases). V was trimmed by 6 bases and J by 8 bases, leaving 10 bases between them. CDR3 length: 11 residues. Germline CDR1 is DFQATT and CDR2 is SNEGSKA (reference sequence). The CDR3 DNA is TGCAGTGCAACGCGGGGGGAAAAACTGTTTTTT. Its protein product is CSATRGEKLFF.

As to this clone: The sample holds other DNA sequences that translate to the same CDR3. DNA of the CDR3: TGTGCCAGTAGTATTCGGCAGGGGGCCTACAATGAGCAGTTCTTC. Translating it yields CASSIRQGAYNEQFF. This rearrangement joins TRBV19 to TRBJ2-1, with 7 bases lining up with TRBD1. The trim removed 3 bases at V and 2 bases at J, leaving 4 bases unmatched. CDR1 is LNHDA, CDR2 SQIVND, per germline (reference sequence). The CDR3 consists of 15 residues.